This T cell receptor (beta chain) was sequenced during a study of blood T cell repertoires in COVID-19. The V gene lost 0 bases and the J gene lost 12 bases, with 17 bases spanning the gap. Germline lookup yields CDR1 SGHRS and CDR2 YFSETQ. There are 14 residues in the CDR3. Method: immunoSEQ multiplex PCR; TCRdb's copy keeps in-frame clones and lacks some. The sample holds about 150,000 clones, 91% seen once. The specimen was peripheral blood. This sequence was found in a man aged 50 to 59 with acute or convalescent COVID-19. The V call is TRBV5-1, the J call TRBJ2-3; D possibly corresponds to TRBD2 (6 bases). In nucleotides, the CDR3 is TGCGCCAGCAGCTTGGCCACGGGAGCCCAACGTCAGTATTTT. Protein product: CASSLATGAQRQYF.